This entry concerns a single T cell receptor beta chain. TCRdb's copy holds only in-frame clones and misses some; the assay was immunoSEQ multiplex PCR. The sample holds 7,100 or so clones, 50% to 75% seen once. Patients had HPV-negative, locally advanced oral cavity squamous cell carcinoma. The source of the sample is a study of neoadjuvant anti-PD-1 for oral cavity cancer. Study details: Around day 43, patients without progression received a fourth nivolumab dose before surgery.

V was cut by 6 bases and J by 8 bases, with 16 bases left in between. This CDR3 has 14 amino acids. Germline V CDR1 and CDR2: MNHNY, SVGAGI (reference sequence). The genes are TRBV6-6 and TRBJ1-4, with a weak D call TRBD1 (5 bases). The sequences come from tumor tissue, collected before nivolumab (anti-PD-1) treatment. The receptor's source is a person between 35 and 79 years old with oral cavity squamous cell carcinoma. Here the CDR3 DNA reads TGTGCCAGCAGCCCAGGGATCACGGGAGAAAAACTGTTTTTT. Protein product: CASSPGITGEKLFF.